What follows are 10 T cell receptor beta chains derived from one specimen sequenced in a study of blood T cell repertoires in COVID-19. The method was immunoSEQ multiplex PCR; TCRdb's version includes in-frame clones alone and lacks a portion of them. Of about 120,000 clones listed, roughly 85% are singletons. Specimen: peripheral blood. The receptors were gathered from a woman older than 75 with acute or convalescent COVID-19.

This clone has just one count. The chain recombines TRBV5-1 with TRBJ2-4; weak D call: TRBD1 (5 bases). The CDR3 loop spans 14 amino acids. Per the germline V gene, CDR1 is SGHRS and CDR2 is YFSETQ. V was cut by 3 bases and J by 1 base, with 8 bases left in between. The CDR3 nucleotides are TGCGCCAGCAGCTCCCCAGGGGCCAAAAACATTCAGTACTTC. Its protein is CASSSPGAKNIQYF.

The V call is TRBV4-1, the J call TRBJ2-2; D is ambiguous. CDR3 length equals 13 residues. Germline lookup yields CDR1 MGHRA and CDR2 YSYEKL. Trimming cost V 1 base and J 8 bases, with 8 bases left between them. The CDR3 DNA sequence: TGCGCCAGCAGCCAAGTGTCTACGGGGGAGCTGTTTTTT. Translation gives CASSQVSTGELFF.

The chain carries TRBV25-1 and TRBJ1-2; D is possibly TRBD1 (6 bases). The CDR3 contains 12 residues. The germline V gene has CDR1 MGHDK and CDR2 SYGVNS. V was trimmed by 5 bases and J by 5 bases, leaving 9 bases between them. This chain's CDR3 is CASSPGQYGYTF. The DNA for the CDR3 is TGTGCCAGCAGTCCGGGACAATATGGCTACACCTTC.

The gene calls are TRBV6-6 and TRBJ1-1; D uncertain. V was clipped by 2 bases and J by 10 bases, with 5 bases between them. This CDR3 comprises 10 residues. The germline V gene encodes CDR1 MNHNY and CDR2 SVGAGI (reference sequence). CDR3 region: CASSYLRAFF. The CDR3 DNA is TGTGCCAGCAGTTACCTCCGAGCTTTCTTT.

The chain carries TRBV3-1 (or the pseudogene TRBV3-2) and TRBJ1-4; no definite D call. V dropped 1 base and J dropped 3 bases, with 9 bases sitting between them. The CDR3 loop spans 15 amino acids. Germline values: CDR1 LGHDT, CDR2 YNNKEL (reference sequence). CDR3 sequence reads: CASSQGQVSNEKLFF. The CDR3 DNA reads as TGTGCCAGCAGCCAAGGTCAGGTCTCTAATGAAAAACTGTTTTTT.

The rearrangement links TRBV19 to TRBJ2-3, with D possibly TRBD1 on 5 matching bases. CDR3 length: 14 amino acids. The germline V gene encodes CDR1 LNHDA and CDR2 SQIVND (reference sequence). The V gene lost 9 bases and the J gene lost 0 bases, with 13 bases spanning the gap. The chain's CDR3 is CASTPRASTDTQYF. CDR3 DNA sequence: TGTGCCAGCACCCCCAGGGCTAGCACAGATACGCAGTATTTT. The full variable domain, its missing parts supplied by reference TRBV19 and TRBJ2-3, is DGGITQSPKYLFRKEGQNVTLSCEQNLNHDAMYWYRQDPGQGLRLIYYSQIVNDFQKGDIAEGYSVSREKKESFPLTVTSAQKNPTAFYLCASTPRASTDTQYFGPGTRLTVL.

V is TRBV6-5 and J is TRBJ1-5, with D unresolved. This CDR3 is built from 13 residues. V shed 5 bases and J shed 6 bases, with 11 bases lying between them. Germline V gives CDR1 MNHEY, CDR2 SVGAGI. CDR3 nucleotide sequence: TGTGCCAGCAGTCCAACTTGGTCTCAGCCCCAGCATTTT. This translates into CASSPTWSQPQHF.

The chain has TRBV5-1 and TRBJ2-1, with TRBD2 matching 7 bases. This CDR3 is built from 15 residues. CDR1 is SGHRS, CDR2 YFSETQ, per germline. V was clipped by 3 bases and J by 10 bases; unmatched bases: 13. The CDR3 coding sequence is TGCGCCAGCAGCTACGCTGGGGGGGGAACAGGAGAGCAGTTCTTC. It translates to CASSYAGGGTGEQFF.

The rearrangement links TRBV3-1 (or the pseudogene TRBV3-2) to TRBJ2-1, with D perhaps matching TRBD1 (5 bases). Germline CDR1 is LGHDT and CDR2 is YNNKEL (reference sequence). The CDR3 is 14 amino acids. V was cut by 5 bases and J by 1 base, with 9 bases left in between. This CDR3 reads CASSAQGSYNEQFF. The CDR3 DNA reads TGTGCCAGCAGCGCGCAGGGATCCTACAATGAGCAGTTCTTC.

The chain recombines TRBV9 with TRBJ1-1; no definite D call. V was cut by 4 bases and J by 1 base, with 8 bases left in between. This CDR3 has 13 amino acids. Germline loops: CDR1 SGDLS, CDR2 YYNGEE. The DNA of the CDR3 is TGTGCCAGCAGCTTAGACTGGAACACTGAAGCTTTCTTT. Amino acids: CASSLDWNTEAFF.